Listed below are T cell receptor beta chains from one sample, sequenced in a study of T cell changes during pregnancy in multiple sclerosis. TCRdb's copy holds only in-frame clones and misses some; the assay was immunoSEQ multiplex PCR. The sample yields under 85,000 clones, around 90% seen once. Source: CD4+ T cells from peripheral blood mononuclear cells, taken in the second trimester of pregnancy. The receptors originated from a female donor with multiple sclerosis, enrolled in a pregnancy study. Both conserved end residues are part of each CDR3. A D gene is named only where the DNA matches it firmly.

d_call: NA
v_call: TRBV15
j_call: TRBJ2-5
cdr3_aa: CATSMSYQETQYF

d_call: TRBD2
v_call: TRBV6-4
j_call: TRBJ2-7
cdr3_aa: CASSSPPGLAGNEQYF

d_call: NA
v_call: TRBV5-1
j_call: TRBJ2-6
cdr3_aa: CASSAGHSGANVLTF

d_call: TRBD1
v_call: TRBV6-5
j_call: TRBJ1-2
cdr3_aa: CASSYSTGYGYTF

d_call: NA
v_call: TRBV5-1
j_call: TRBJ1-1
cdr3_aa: CASSLSQGHTEAFF

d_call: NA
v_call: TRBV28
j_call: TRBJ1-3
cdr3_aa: CASSLPSSGNTIYF

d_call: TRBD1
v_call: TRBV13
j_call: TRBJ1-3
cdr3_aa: CASTDTGGASGNTIYF

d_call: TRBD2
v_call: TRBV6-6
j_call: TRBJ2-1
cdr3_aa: CASMYPASGGYNEQFF

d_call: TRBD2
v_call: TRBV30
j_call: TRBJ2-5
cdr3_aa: CAWSAPSGRMRRETQYF

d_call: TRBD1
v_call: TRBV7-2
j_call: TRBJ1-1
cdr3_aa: CASSQRQGTNTEAFF

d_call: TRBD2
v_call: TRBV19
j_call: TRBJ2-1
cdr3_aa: CASSIVAGVNNEQFF

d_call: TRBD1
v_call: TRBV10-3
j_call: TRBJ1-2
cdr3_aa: CAIYSPDRANYGYTF

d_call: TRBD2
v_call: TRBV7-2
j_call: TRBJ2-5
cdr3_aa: CASSSQRGGGETQYF

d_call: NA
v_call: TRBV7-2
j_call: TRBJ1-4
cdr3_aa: CASSFQGSNEKLFF

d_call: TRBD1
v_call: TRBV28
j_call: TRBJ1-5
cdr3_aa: CASSSGDRVSQPQHF

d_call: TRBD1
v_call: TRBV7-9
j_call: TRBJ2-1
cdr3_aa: CASSARTGTLADEQFF

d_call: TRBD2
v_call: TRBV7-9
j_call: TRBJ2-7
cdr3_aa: CASSFPGLAEYF

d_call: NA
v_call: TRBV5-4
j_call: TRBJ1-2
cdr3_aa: CASSLDSYGYTF

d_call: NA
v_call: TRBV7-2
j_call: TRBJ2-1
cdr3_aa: CASSLSDKQFF

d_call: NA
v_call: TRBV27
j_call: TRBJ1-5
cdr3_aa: CASSLSDSNSNQPQHF

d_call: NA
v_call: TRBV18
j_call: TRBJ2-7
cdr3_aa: CASSPGTYEQYF

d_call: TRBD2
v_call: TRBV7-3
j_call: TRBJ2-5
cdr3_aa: CASSTSGGAETQYF

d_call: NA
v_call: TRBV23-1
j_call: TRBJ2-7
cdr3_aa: CASSHPGSSRHYEQYF

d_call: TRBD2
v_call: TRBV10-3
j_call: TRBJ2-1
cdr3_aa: CAISSSGTYNEQFF

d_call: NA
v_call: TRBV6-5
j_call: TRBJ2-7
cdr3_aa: CASRSDGSTYEQYF

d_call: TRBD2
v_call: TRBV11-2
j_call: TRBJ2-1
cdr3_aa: CASSRRGLAGAYNEQFF

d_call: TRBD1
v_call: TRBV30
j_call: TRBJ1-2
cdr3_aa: CAWSLKGQGLSGYTF

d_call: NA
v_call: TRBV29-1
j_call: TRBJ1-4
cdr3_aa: CSVEAANEKLFF

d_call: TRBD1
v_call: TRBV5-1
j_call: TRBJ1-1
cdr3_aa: CASSPGPGGTEAFF

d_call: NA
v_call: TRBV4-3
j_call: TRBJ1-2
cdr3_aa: CASSQEQGGYTF

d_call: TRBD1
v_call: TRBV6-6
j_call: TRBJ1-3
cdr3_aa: CASSSGTGTSGNTIYF